These 28 T cell receptor beta chains came from one sample sequenced in a study of tumor and adjacent non-tumor tissue in lung cancer. No cell sorting was done before RNA was extracted from the tissue. TCRbeta libraries were built with three rounds of nested PCR, modified from ARM-PCR. One entry per CDR3 protein results from TCRdb running MiXCR on the multiplex PCR reads. The table includes 76,000 or so distinct CDR3 sequences, 65% to 75% detected once. The sample taken for sequencing was lung tumor tissue. The source is a woman aged 70 to 79 with non-small cell lung cancer.

Details on this clonotype: At one boundary the junction diverges from the germline segment, which might be a read error. The genes are TRBV19 and TRBJ2-1, with 7 bases that match TRBD1. The germline gives CDR1 LNHDA, CDR2 SQIVND (reference sequence). The CDR3 has 14 amino acids. The CDR3 here is CASSIGDRYNELFF. The CDR3, as DNA: TGTGCCAGTAGTATCGGGGACAGATACAATGAGCTGTTCTTC.

This clonotype was observed a single time. Because the CDR3 is missing its conserved closing phenylalanine or tryptophan, this is likely a read error. The CDR3 DNA sequence: TGTGCCAGCTGCCATGATTGGGCCACGAACACCGGGGAGCTGTTTTAT. It is translated as CASCHDWATNTGELFY. The V call is TRBV4-2, the J call TRBJ2-2, with D hard to call. Per the germline V gene, CDR1 is LGHNA and CDR2 is YNFKEQ. The CDR3 runs to 16 residues.

Details on this clonotype: A much larger clone differs by one base, so this may be a read error. The chain links TRBV28 to TRBJ2-5; D call uncertain. Germline V gives CDR1 MDHEN, CDR2 SYDVKM. The CDR3 has 11 residues. The CDR3, as DNA: TGTGCCAGCAGCAACCCCAGGACCCAGTGCTTC. It yields the protein CASSNPRTQCF.

Details on this clonotype: The junction departs from germline at one end; a sequencing error may be responsible. This chain links TRBV11-2 with TRBJ2-7, with D perhaps matching TRBD1 (7 bases). This CDR3 region has 18 residues. From germline, CDR1 is SGHAT and CDR2 FQNNGV. Written as DNA, the CDR3 is TGTGCCAGCAGCTTAATATCCGGGAGACAGGGTGACTCTTACGAGAAGTACTTC. As protein: CASSLISGRQGDSYEKYF.

V is TRBV12-3 or TRBV12-4 and J is TRBJ1-1; D is perhaps TRBD1 (5 bases). This CDR3 spans 14 amino acids. Trimming removed 9 bases from V and 6 bases from J, with 20 bases in between. The chain's CDR3 is CASSLGGRTSEAFF. CDR3 bases: TGTGCCAGTAGTCTTGGGGGGAGAACATCTGAAGCTTTCTTT.

The chain carries TRBV11-1 and TRBJ2-1; perhaps TRBD2 as D (5 bases). CDR1 and CDR2 from the germline V gene are SGHAT and FQDESV (reference sequence). CDR3 length: 14 amino acids. Deletions cut 5 bases from V and 8 bases from J, with 16 bases between. The CDR3: CASSVSAQRDEQFF. CDR3 DNA: TGTGCCAGCAGCGTCAGCGCTCAGAGGGATGAGCAGTTCTTC. Filled out from reference TRBV11-1 and TRBJ2-1, the complete variable domain reads EAEVAQSPRYKITEKSQAVAFWCDPISGHATLYWYRQILGQGPELLVQFQDESVVDDSQLPKDRFSAERLKGVDSTLKIQPAELGDSAMYLCASSVSAQRDEQFFGPGTRLTVL.

Turning to this clonotype: This sequence may be a read error, since a much larger clone differs from it by one base. This chain links TRBV20-1 with TRBJ2-7, with 10 bases aligning to TRBD2. Germline-derived CDR1 and CDR2 are DFQATT and SNEGSKA (reference sequence). This CDR3 is 14 amino acids long. Trimming cost V 4 bases and J 2 bases; bases outside gene matches: 5. Here the CDR3 reads CSATSGSIPYEQYF. For the CDR3, the DNA is TGCAGTGCTACTAGCGGGAGTATACCCTACGAGCAGTACTTC.

To note about this clonotype: A read error may be the cause here, since a much bigger clone is one base away. The chain carries TRBV30 and TRBJ1-2; 7 nucleotides align to TRBD1. The CDR3 has 13 amino acids. CDR1 and CDR2 (germline): GTSNPN, SVGIG (reference sequence). This CDR3 reads CARSYQQGSGYTF. The CDR3 nucleotides are TGTGCCCGGAGTTACCAACAGGGGAGTGGCTACACCTTC.

This clonotype is medium-sized by share. The chain is built from TRBV6-5 and TRBJ1-6; no reliable D call. V lost 1 base to trimming and J lost 7 bases, with 11 bases between them. This CDR3 has 15 residues. Germline V gene lookup returns CDR1 MNHEY and CDR2 SVGAGI. The CDR3 protein is CASSYFDGPNSPLHF. The CDR3 DNA reads as TGTGCCAGCAGTTACTTCGACGGGCCGAATTCACCCCTCCACTTT.

A word on this clonotype: This may arise from a read error, as a much more abundant clone is one base away. The chain is built from TRBV19 and TRBJ1-4; 10 positions match TRBD1. The germline V gene encodes CDR1 LNHDA and CDR2 SQIVND (reference sequence). This CDR3 region has 19 residues. CDR3 bases: TGTGCCAGTAGTCCCCGAGGACAGGGGGGACTTGTAACTAATGAACAACTGTTTTTT. The encoded protein is CASSPRGQGGLVTNEQLFF. The full variable domain, in which reference TRBV19 and TRBJ1-4 provide the parts outside the CDR3, is DGGITQSPKYLFRKEGQNVTLSCEQNLNHDAMYWYRQDPGQGLRLIYYSQIVNDFQKGDIAEGYSVSREKKESFPLTVTSAQKNPTAFYLCASSPRGQGGLVTNEQLFFGSGTQLSVL.

V is TRBV20-1 and J is TRBJ2-1; D possibly corresponds to TRBD2 (5 bases). The CDR3 runs to 15 residues. V dropped 5 bases and J dropped 4 bases, with 18 bases sitting between them. CDR1 is DFQATT, CDR2 SNEGSKA, per germline (reference sequence). The CDR3 loop reads CSAEKASRSYNEQFF. In DNA, the CDR3 is TGCAGTGCTGAGAAGGCTAGCAGGAGTTACAATGAGCAGTTCTTC.

This clonotype showed up just once. The CDR3 end shows no conserved phenylalanine or tryptophan, and so a read error is likely. The rearrangement joins TRBV4-2 to TRBJ2-5; TRBD2 aligns across 8 bases. Germline V gives CDR1 LGHNA, CDR2 YNFKEQ. The CDR3 is 16 residues long. V gave up 3 bases and J gave up 0 bases; unmatched junction bases: 6. The CDR3 DNA reads TGTGCCAGCAGCCAGGCTAGCGGGCCCGACCAAGAGACCCAGTACATC. Encoded protein: CASSQASGPDQETQYI.

Comment on this clonotype: A much more abundant neighbour one base away suggests this may be a read error. The V call is TRBV24-1, the J call TRBJ2-5; D may match TRBD1 or TRBD2 (6 bases each). This CDR3 has 16 amino acids. V lost 2 bases, J lost 4 bases, and 16 bases lay in between. The V gene's germline CDR1 is KGHDR and CDR2 SFDVKD. The CDR3 sequence: CATSDWGAEGRETQYF. CDR3 DNA: TGTGCCACCAGTGATTGGGGGGCGGAGGGTCGAGAGACCCAGTACTTC.

For this clonotype: One end of the junction is discordant with germline, which a read error may explain. The chain combines TRBV24-1 with TRBJ2-3; TRBD1 matches at 7 bases. There are 17 residues in the CDR3. Germline loops: CDR1 KGHDR, CDR2 SFDVKD. DNA of the CDR3: TGTGCCACGAGTGATCCTGTAGGGGGCAGGTGGACAGATACGCAGTATTTT. Translated: CATSDPVGGRWTDTQYF.

As concerns this clonotype: A single base separates this from a much larger clone, so it may be a read error. The chain is built from TRBV28 and TRBJ2-5; 8 bases match TRBD1. CDR3 length: 14 residues. Germline CDR1 and CDR2: MDHEN and SYDVKM. The CDR3 reads CAGRQDREVETQYF. CDR3 in DNA: TGTGCCGGCAGACAGGACAGGGAGGTGGAGACCCAGTACTTC.

This clonotype showed up many times. J is TRBJ2-6 and V is TRBV29-1; D may be TRBD1 (5 bases). V was clipped by 0 bases and J by 1 base, with 10 bases between them. CDR3 size: 16 residues. Germline CDR1 reads SQVTM; CDR2 reads ANQGSEA. The CDR3: CSVEDRHRSGANVLTF. DNA for the CDR3: TGCAGCGTTGAAGATCGTCACAGGTCTGGGGCCAACGTCCTGACTTTC.

This clonotype showed up many times. V is TRBV29-1 and J is TRBJ2-5, with TRBD1 as a possible D gene (5 bases). V was clipped by 8 bases and J by 5 bases, with 15 bases between them. CDR1 is SQVTM, CDR2 ANQGSEA, per germline. This CDR3 contains 12 residues. CDR3 DNA: TGCAGCACGCCTCAGGGTGGGGAGACCCAGTACTTC. Protein product: CSTPQGGETQYF. The whole variable domain, filled in from reference TRBV29-1 and TRBJ2-5, reads SAVISQKPSRDICQRGTSLTIQCQVDSQVTMMFWYRQQPGQSLTLIATANQGSEATYESGFVIDKFPISRPNLTFSTLTVSNMSPEDSSIYLCSTPQGGETQYFGPGTRLLVL.

This clonotype came up once. The junction and the germline gene differ at one end; a read error may be behind it. The chain has TRBV12-3 or TRBV12-4 and TRBJ1-5, with no clear D. The CDR3 consists of 12 residues. The CDR3 region is CASSLCPEPQHF. The DNA of the CDR3 is TGTGCCAGTAGTTTATGTCCTGAGCCCCAGCATTTT.

About this clonotype: A read error is likely, as this CDR3 ends without the conserved phenylalanine or tryptophan. It is unclear where the CDR3 begins or ends on the DNA, so no DNA is shown, and the CDR3 is as TCRdb lists it. The chain carries TRBV11-1 and TRBJ2-5; the table's D call of TRBD1 was not tested on the DNA. The CDR3 totals 15 residues, both ends included. Germline V gives CDR1 SGHAT, CDR2 FQDESV (reference sequence). The CDR3 protein is CASSLDSGAQDTQYS.

The sample holds many counts of this clonotype. CDR3: CASSYSPDLYGYTF. In nucleotides, the CDR3 is TGTGCCAGCAGTTACTCGCCAGATCTCTATGGCTACACCTTC. The chain recombines TRBV6-2 or TRBV6-3 with TRBJ1-2; D gene ambiguous. From germline, CDR1 is MNHEY and CDR2 SVGEGT. The CDR3 length is 14 residues. Trimming left V 0 bases short and J 4 bases short, with 9 bases between.

This clonotype has a count of ten or more. V and J are TRBV20-1 and TRBJ2-7, with 11 bases aligning to TRBD2. After removal of 0 bases from V and 5 bases from J, the junction contained 6 bases not matched to a gene. Germline V gives CDR1 DFQATT, CDR2 SNEGSKA (reference sequence). This CDR3 region has 15 residues. CDR3 sequence reads: CSARDQVAGGNEQYF. CDR3 nucleotide sequence: TGCAGTGCTAGAGATCAAGTAGCGGGAGGGAACGAGCAGTACTTC.

As for this clonotype: A much larger clone is a single base away; this may be a read error. The gene calls are TRBV5-1 and TRBJ2-2; 8 nucleotides align to TRBD1. Trimming cost V 6 bases and J 3 bases; bases outside gene matches: 7. Per the germline V gene, CDR1 is SGHRS and CDR2 is YFSETQ. CDR3 length: 15 residues. The CDR3 DNA reads as TGCGCCAGCACCGTGGCAGGGGGCGACACCGGGGAGCTGTTTTTT. As protein: CASTVAGGDTGELFF. The variable domain in full, completed from reference TRBV5-1 and TRBJ2-2, reads KAGVTQTPRYLIKTRGQQVTLSCSPISGHRSVSWYQQTPGQGLQFLFEYFSETQRNKGNFPGRFSGRQFSNSRSEMNVSTLELGDSALYLCASTVAGGDTGELFFGEGSRLTVL.

As regards this clonotype: One end of the junction does not line up with germline, which may come from a read error. V is TRBV12-3 or TRBV12-4 and J is TRBJ2-1; 8 bases fit TRBD2. The CDR3 is 16 amino acids. The CDR3 sequence is CASRPGAGDVYNKQFF. The CDR3 DNA reads TGTGCCAGCAGGCCGGGAGCGGGAGACGTGTACAATAAGCAATTCTTC.

A note on this clonotype: This CDR3 is missing its conserved last phenylalanine or tryptophan, likely due to a read error. The limits of the CDR3 on the DNA are not certain, so only TCRdb's listed CDR3 is given. V and J are TRBV12-5 and TRBJ2-1. CDR1 and CDR2 from the germline V gene are LGHNT and FRNRAP. The CDR3 region is 15 residues in length, termini included. CDR3 amino acids: CASGLVGASYNEQFL.

Relative to its sample, this clonotype is medium-sized. The chain recombines TRBV29-1 with TRBJ2-1, with 7 bases aligning to TRBD1. CDR1 and CDR2 (germline): SQVTM, ANQGSEA. The CDR3 has 12 residues. Trimming at V came to 5 bases and at J to 8 bases, leaving 6 bases not matched to a gene. This CDR3 is CSVTGQSYEQFF. CDR3 nucleotides: TGCAGCGTTACGGGACAGAGTTATGAGCAGTTCTTC.

Regarding this clonotype: A much more abundant neighbour one base away suggests this may be a read error. Lacking the conserved final phenylalanine or tryptophan, this CDR3 likely reflects a read error. The chain recombines TRBV7-9 with TRBJ2-1; 7 nucleotides agree with TRBD2. The V and J ends lost 4 bases and 8 bases, in that order; junction bases with no gene match: 8. CDR1 and CDR2 from the germline V gene are SEHNR and FQNEAQ (reference sequence). The CDR3 totals 14 residues. The DNA for the CDR3 is TGTGCCAGCAGCTCCTTGGGGGGAGGGGATGAGCAGTTCATC. Amino acid sequence: CASSSLGGGDEQFI.

A remark on this clonotype: It is unclear where the CDR3 begins or ends on the DNA, so no DNA is shown, and the CDR3 is as TCRdb lists it. V is TRBV29-1 and J is TRBJ2-3; the table's D gene call, TRBD1, was not cross checked with the DNA. The CDR3 numbers 12 amino acids, ends counted. Germline CDR1 and CDR2: SQVTM and ANQGSEA. The CDR3 spells CSVGRGADTQHF.

Details on this clonotype: The junction departs from the called germline gene at one end, perhaps through a read error. The chain combines TRBV6-6 with TRBJ1-1; TRBD1 matches 9 bases. This CDR3 spans 15 amino acids. Germline lookup yields CDR1 MNHNY and CDR2 SVGAGI (reference sequence). The CDR3 DNA follows: TGTGCTAGCATCCCACGGACAGGGGTGAACACTGAAGCTTTCTTT. Its translation is CASIPRTGVNTEAFF.